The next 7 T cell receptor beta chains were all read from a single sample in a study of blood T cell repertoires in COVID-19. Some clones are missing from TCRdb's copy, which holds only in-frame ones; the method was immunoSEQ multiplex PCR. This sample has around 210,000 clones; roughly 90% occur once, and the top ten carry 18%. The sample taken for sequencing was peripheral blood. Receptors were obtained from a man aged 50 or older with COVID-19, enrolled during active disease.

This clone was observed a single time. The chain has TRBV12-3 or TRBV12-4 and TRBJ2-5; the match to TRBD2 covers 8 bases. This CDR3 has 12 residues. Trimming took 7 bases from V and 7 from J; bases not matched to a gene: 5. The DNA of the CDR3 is TGTGCCAGCACGGGGGGGTCGGGGACCCAGTACTTC. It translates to CASTGGSGTQYF.

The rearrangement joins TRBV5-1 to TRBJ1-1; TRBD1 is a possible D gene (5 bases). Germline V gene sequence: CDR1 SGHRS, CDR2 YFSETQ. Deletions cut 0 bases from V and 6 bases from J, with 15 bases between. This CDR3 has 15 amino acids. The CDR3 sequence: CASSLAPGPAAEAFF. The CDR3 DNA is TGCGCCAGCAGCTTGGCCCCAGGGCCAGCCGCTGAAGCTTTCTTT.

The CDR3 protein is CASGLLAGVMGEQFF. Written as DNA, the CDR3 is TGTGCCAGTGGATTACTAGCGGGAGTTATGGGTGAGCAGTTCTTC. The genes are TRBV2 and TRBJ2-1; 11 nucleotides agree with TRBD2. Germline loops: CDR1 SNHLY, CDR2 FYNNEI. The CDR3 consists of 15 residues. Trimming cost V 9 bases and J 9 bases; bases outside gene matches: 13.

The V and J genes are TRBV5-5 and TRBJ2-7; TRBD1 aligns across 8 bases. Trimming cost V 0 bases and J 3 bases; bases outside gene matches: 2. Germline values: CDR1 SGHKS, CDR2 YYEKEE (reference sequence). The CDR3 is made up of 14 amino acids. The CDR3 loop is CASSLGTGYYEQYF. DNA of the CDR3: TGTGCCAGCAGCTTGGGGACAGGGTACTACGAGCAGTACTTC.

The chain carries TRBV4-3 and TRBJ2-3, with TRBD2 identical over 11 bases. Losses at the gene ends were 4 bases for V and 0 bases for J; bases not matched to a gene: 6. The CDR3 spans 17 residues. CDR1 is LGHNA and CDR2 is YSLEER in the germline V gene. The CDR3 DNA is TGCGCCAGCAGCCTTACTAGCGGGGGAAGTAGCACAGATACGCAGTATTTT. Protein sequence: CASSLTSGGSSTDTQYF.

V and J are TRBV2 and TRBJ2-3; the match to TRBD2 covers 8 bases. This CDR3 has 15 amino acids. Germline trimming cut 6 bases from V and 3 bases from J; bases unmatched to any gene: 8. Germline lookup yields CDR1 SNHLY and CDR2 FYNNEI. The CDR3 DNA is TGTGCCAGCAGAGGCAGAGCTAGCGGGACAGATACGCAGTATTTT. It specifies CASRGRASGTDTQYF.

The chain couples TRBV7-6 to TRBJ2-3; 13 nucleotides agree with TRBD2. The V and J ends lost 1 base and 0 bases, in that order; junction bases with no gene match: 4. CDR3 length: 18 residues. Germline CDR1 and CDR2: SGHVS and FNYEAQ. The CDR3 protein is CASSLGVTSGGSTDTQYF. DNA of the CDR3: TGTGCCAGCAGCTTAGGTGTGACTAGCGGGGGGAGCACAGATACGCAGTATTTT.